This entry lists 15 T cell receptor beta chains sequenced from one sample in a study of T cell responses to AZD1222 COVID-19 vaccine. Only in-frame clones appear in the TCRdb table, and some are missing; sequencing was by immunoSEQ multiplex PCR. Among around 160,000 clones, 90% to 95% were seen once, and the ten largest hold 4% to 5.5%. The sequencing here drew on peripheral blood, taken 28 days after the second AZD1222 dose. These receptors all come from an adult who received the AZD1222 COVID-19 vaccine.

This clone was counted a single time. This CDR3 reads CASSTQGTYGYTF. DNA of the CDR3: TGTGCCAGCAGTACGCAGGGTACCTATGGCTACACCTTC. The chain links TRBV12-3 or TRBV12-4 to TRBJ1-2; a weak D match, TRBD1 (5 bases). CDR3 length: 13 amino acids. Trimming took 5 bases from V and 4 from J, leaving 11 bases between them.

This chain connects TRBV11-3 to TRBJ2-3; TRBD2 agrees at 8 bases. The germline V gene encodes CDR1 SGHNT and CDR2 YENEEA. This CDR3 is 15 amino acids long. Losses at the gene ends were 5 bases for V and 1 base for J; bases not matched to a gene: 5. CDR3: CASSPLAGRTDTQYF. CDR3 bases: TGTGCCAGCAGCCCATTAGCGGGACGCACAGATACGCAGTATTTT.

This sequence joins TRBV3-1 (or the pseudogene TRBV3-2) and TRBJ1-6; 8 bases match TRBD1. V trimming: 4 bases; J trimming: 9 bases; junction bases outside the gene matches: 11. The germline gives CDR1 LGHDT, CDR2 YNNKEL (reference sequence). The CDR3 loop spans 16 amino acids. The CDR3 spells CASSPNRQGFGSPLHF. The CDR3 coding sequence is TGTGCCAGCAGCCCGAATCGACAGGGGTTTGGTTCACCCCTCCACTTT.

This chain joins TRBV3-1 (or the pseudogene TRBV3-2) and TRBJ1-2; 9 positions match TRBD1. The CDR3 length is 13 residues. V lost 4 bases and J lost 7; bases outside the gene matches: 4. Germline V gene sequence: CDR1 LGHDT, CDR2 YNNKEL (reference sequence). The CDR3 spells CASSRDRARGYTF. The CDR3 nucleotides read TGTGCCAGCAGCCGGGACAGGGCGCGTGGCTACACCTTC.

The chain combines TRBV10-1 with TRBJ2-1, with D unresolved. The germline gives CDR1 WNHNN, CDR2 SYGVQD (reference sequence). V lost 11 bases, J lost 3 bases, and 11 bases lay in between. The CDR3 is made up of 12 amino acids. The CDR3 coding sequence is TGCGCCTCTAGTGATAGCTACAATGAGCAGTTCTTC. Translated, it gives CASSDSYNEQFF.

The V call is TRBV20-1, the J call TRBJ1-4; TRBD1 matches 7 bases. V dropped 3 bases and J dropped 8; count of bases not matched to a gene: 6. This CDR3 has 13 amino acids. In germline, CDR1 is DFQATT, CDR2 SNEGSKA (reference sequence). CDR3 coding DNA: TGCAGTGCTAGTCGGGCAGGGGGGGAAAAACTGTTTTTT. Its protein is CSASRAGGEKLFF.

V gene TRBV28 combines with J gene TRBJ2-7; 8 nucleotides agree with TRBD2. V was pared by 8 bases and J by 1 base, with 10 bases of the junction left unmatched. The CDR3 is 15 amino acids. Germline-derived CDR1 and CDR2 are MDHEN and SYDVKM. The CDR3 nucleotides are TGTGCCAGCCGCCTCACTAGCGGAAGATCCTACGAGCAGTACTTC. Translating it yields CASRLTSGRSYEQYF. Drawing the rest from reference TRBV28 and TRBJ2-7, the complete variable domain is DVKVTQSSRYLVKRTGEKVFLECVQDMDHENMFWYRQDPGLGLRLIYFSYDVKMKEKGDIPEGYSVSREKKERFSLILESASTNQTSMYLCASRLTSGRSYEQYFGPGTRLTVT.

Comment on this clone: Other nucleotide sequences from this sample produce the same CDR3. The rearrangement joins TRBV5-4 to TRBJ2-5; TRBD1 might be the D (6 bases). CDR1 and CDR2 (germline): SGHNT, YYREEE (reference sequence). The CDR3 consists of 13 residues. With 2 bases removed from V and 4 bases from J, the gap between germline ends came to 9 bases. The CDR3 nucleotides are TGTGCCAGCAGCTTACAGGGCGCAGAGACCCAGTACTTC. This gives the protein CASSLQGAETQYF.

This clone was seen only a few times. The V call is TRBV2, the J call TRBJ2-7, with TRBD2 matching over 13 bases. CDR3 length equals 16 residues. J gave up 2 bases and V 5 bases, and 6 bases lay outside the gene matches. Germline V gene lookup returns CDR1 SNHLY and CDR2 FYNNEI. In DNA form, the CDR3 reads TGTGCCAGCAGTACAAGCACTAGCGGGAGGGCCTACGAGCAGTACTTC. Translation: CASSTSTSGRAYEQYF.

The chain is built from TRBV7-8 and TRBJ2-4; D possibly corresponds to TRBD2 (6 bases). The CDR3 spans 17 residues. V was trimmed by 1 base and J by 0 bases, leaving 13 bases between them. From germline, CDR1 is SGHVS and CDR2 FQNEAQ. The CDR3 DNA is TGTGCCAGCAGCTTAGGACGGGGGAGCGCAGCCAAAAACATTCAGTACTTC. Its protein is CASSLGRGSAAKNIQYF. The full variable domain, with the rest looked up from reference TRBV7-8 and TRBJ2-4, is GAGVSQSPRYKVAKRGQDVALRCDPISGHVSLFWYQQALGQGPEFLTYFQNEAQLDKSGLPSDRFFAERPEGSVSTLKIQRTQQEDSAVYLCASSLGRGSAAKNIQYFGAGTRLSVL.

The CDR3 DNA reads TGTGCCAGCACCGAGGACCTCACAGATACGCAGTATTTT. This sequence encodes CASTEDLTDTQYF. The V gene is TRBV6-6, the J gene TRBJ2-3; D is ambiguous. Trimming took 7 bases from V and 2 from J, leaving 10 bases between them. Germline V gives CDR1 MNHNY, CDR2 SVGAGI (reference sequence). The CDR3 is 13 amino acids.

V is TRBV3-1 (or the pseudogene TRBV3-2) and J is TRBJ2-3; 9 bases map to TRBD2. The CDR3 length is 15 residues. The germline gives CDR1 LGHDT, CDR2 YNNKEL (reference sequence). Losses at the gene ends were 1 base for V and 5 bases for J; bases not matched to a gene: 4. CDR3 bases: TGTGCCAGCAGCCAAGGGGGACTAGCCGGAGATACGCAGTATTTT. Protein sequence: CASSQGGLAGDTQYF.

J is TRBJ1-6 and V is TRBV6-4; D is uncertain. The CDR3 covers 18 residues. CDR1 is MRHNA and CDR2 is SNTAGT in the germline V gene. Trimming pared 0 bases from V and 3 bases from J, leaving 15 bases between. The CDR3 sequence: CASSDSPDPLHYNSPLHF. The CDR3, as DNA: TGTGCCAGCAGTGACTCCCCAGACCCACTCCACTATAATTCACCCCTCCACTTT.

The V call is TRBV7-9, the J call TRBJ1-5; 8 bases align to TRBD1. Germline lookup yields CDR1 SEHNR and CDR2 FQNEAQ (reference sequence). J was trimmed by 9 bases and V by 1 base; bases with no gene match: 8. The CDR3 sequence is 15 residues long. The CDR3 nucleotides read TGTGCCAGCAGCTTAGGGGGACAGGTGCTTCGGCCCCAGCATTTT. It codes for CASSLGGQVLRPQHF.

The chain couples TRBV6-1 to TRBJ2-1; D might be TRBD1 or TRBD2, each matching 5 bases. Germline assignment: CDR1 MNHNS and CDR2 SASEGT. V lost 3 bases and J lost 14, with 14 bases in between. The length of the CDR3 is 12 residues. The CDR3 DNA sequence: TGTGCCAGCAGTGACCTAAACAGAGGGGAGTTCTTC. Its protein product is CASSDLNRGEFF.